This TCR beta chain was identified in a study of neoadjuvant anti-PD-1 for oral cavity cancer (dated by TCRdb to the early 2020s). Describing the broader study: Three to four biweekly doses of nivolumab at 3 mg/kg were mostly administered to patients before curative-intent surgical resection. Patients without progression received a fourth nivolumab dose around day 43 and underwent definitive surgical resection on days 50-56. Responders were defined as patients with complete response, partial response or stable disease by RECIST 1.1; non-responders were defined as patients with progression. The parent correlative cohort had around 11 patients and a response rate of roughly 32%.

PBMC libraries used mostly about 450 ng of input genomic DNA for deep sequencing, with six replicates per sample. Following the manufacturer's instructions, the team built TCRbeta libraries using the immunoSEQ hsTCRbeta kit. The finished libraries were brought together in one pool at 2.5 to 3.5 nM, which was then read using an Illumina NovaSeq 6000 S4 flow cell. The paper's data handling went like this. Raw data preprocessing and quality control were performed with the immunoSEQ Analyzer. The analysis was restricted to productive rearrangements, with each unique CDR3 amino acid sequence defining a clonotype. Repertoire clonality was estimated as the Gini-Simpson index, computed with the R package tcR. Gini indices were compared with Student's t test, and associations with tumor size change were assessed by Pearson correlation. TCRdb took over this immuneACCESS table, retaining in-frame rearrangements with V and J assigned. Such tables are incomplete; in checked studies, under half of the missing clones stem from an unresolved V gene, and the remainder is unexplained. V, J and clone size were drawn from that table, and D and trimming were deduced from the DNA. Within this sample are about 81,000 clones, with approximately 80% of them counted one time only. The ten largest clones take up 3.1% of the sample.

On this clone itself: There is no known antigen for this receptor. No qualities accompany the bases; no much larger clone lies one base away.

The CDR3, from cysteine to phenylalanine, totals 15 residues. Only the CDR3 DNA stays, 45 bases, in frame from base 1. CDR1 and CDR2, looked up from the germline V gene (reference sequence), are MNHNY and SVGAGI. Here V drops 7 bases and J drops 3 bases, and the junction holds 12 bases not matched to any gene. Broad study findings and their caveats: Only a few patients per response group were included in the TCR analyses, and larger cohorts for validation were called for by the authors. Higher pretreatment blood TCRbeta clonality and lower post-treatment tumor TCRbeta clonality were correlated with higher pretreatment blood Treg/Th17 ratios. Within PBMCs, T cell clonality (Gini index) was significantly higher in non-responders than responders after neoadjuvant nivolumab.

The meaning of the sample's time point label: before neoadjuvant nivolumab. The patients had newly diagnosed stage II-IVA oral cavity squamous cell carcinoma and had not received any prior systemic or radiation treatment. The cohort consisted of patients with HPV-negative, locally advanced oral cavity squamous cell carcinoma. Peripheral blood mononuclear cells were analyzed directly, without maintenance or expansion in culture. The samples were drawn from a longitudinal correlative study tied to a single-arm phase II trial testing neoadjuvant nivolumab in oral cavity squamous cell carcinoma. Subject-matched pre- and post-treatment PBMCs and tumors from three responders and three non-responders were subjected to genomic DNA-based TCRbeta sequencing. Peripheral blood mononuclear cells were collected before nivolumab treatment and again after treatment, at the time of surgery. The Maxwell RSC DNA from Cells kit was used to extract genomic DNA from PBMCs.

The sequence came from a person aged 35 to 85 with oral cavity squamous cell carcinoma. The V and J segments used are TRBV6-6 and TRBJ2-7, with TRBD1 matching 7 junction bases. Here the sequenced sample was PBMCs, taken before nivolumab (anti-PD-1) treatment. The DNA is TGTGCCAGCACCGCCTCACTAGGGGGCTTCTACGAGCAGTACTTC. It translates to CASTASLGGFYEQYF.